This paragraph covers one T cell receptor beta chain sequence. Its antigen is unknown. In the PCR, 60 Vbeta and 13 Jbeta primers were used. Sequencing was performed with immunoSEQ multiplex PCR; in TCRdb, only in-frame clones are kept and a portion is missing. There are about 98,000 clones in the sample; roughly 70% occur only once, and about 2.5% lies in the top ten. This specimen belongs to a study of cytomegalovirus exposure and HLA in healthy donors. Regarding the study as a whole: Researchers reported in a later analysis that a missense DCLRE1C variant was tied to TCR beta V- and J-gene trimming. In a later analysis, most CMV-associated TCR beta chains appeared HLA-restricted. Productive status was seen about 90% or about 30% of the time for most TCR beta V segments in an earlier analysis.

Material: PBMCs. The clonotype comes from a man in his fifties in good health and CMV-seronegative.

CDR3 sequence reads: CSVGGQRKDYGYTF. Here the CDR3 DNA reads TGCAGCGTTGGCGGACAGCGAAAGGACTATGGCTACACCTTC. The rearrangement uses TRBV29-1 and TRBJ1-2; D may be TRBD1 (6 bases). Germline values: CDR1 SQVTM, CDR2 ANQGSEA. V lost 4 bases to trimming and J lost 3 bases, with 15 bases between them. This CDR3 has 14 residues.